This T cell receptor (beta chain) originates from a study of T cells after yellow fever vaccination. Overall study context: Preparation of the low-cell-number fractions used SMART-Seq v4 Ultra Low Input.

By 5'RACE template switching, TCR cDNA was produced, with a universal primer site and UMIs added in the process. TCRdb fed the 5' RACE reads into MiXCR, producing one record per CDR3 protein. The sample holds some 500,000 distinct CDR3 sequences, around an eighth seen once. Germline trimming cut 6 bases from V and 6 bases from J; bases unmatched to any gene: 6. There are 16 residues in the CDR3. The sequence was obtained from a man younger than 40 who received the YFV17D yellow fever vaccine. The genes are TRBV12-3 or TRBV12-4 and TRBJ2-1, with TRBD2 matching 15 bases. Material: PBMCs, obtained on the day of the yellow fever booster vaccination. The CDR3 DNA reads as TGTGCCAGCAGCCTAGGGGGACTAGCGGGAGGCAATGAGCAGTTCTTC. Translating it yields CASSLGGLAGGNEQFF.